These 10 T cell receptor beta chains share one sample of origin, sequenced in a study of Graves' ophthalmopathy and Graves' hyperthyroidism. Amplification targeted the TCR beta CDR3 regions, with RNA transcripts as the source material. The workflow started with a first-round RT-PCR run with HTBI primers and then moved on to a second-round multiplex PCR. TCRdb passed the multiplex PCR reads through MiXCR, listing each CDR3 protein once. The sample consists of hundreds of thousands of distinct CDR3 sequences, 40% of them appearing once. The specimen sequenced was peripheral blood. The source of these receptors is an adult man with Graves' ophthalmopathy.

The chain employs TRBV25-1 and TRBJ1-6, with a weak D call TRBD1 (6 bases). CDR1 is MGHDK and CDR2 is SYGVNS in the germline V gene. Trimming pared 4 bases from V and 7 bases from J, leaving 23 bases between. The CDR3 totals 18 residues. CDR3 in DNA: TGTGCCAGCAGTGCTCGGGGGGGCGCCTTGGGTGGGAATTCACCCCTCCACTTT. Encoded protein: CASSARGGALGGNSPLHF.

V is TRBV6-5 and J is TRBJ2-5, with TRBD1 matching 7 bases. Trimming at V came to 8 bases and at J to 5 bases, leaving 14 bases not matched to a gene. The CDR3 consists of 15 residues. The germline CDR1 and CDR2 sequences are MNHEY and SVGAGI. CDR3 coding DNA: TGTGCCAGCCAAGGAGGACAGGCTGCCTCGGAGACCCAGTACTTC. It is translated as CASQGGQAASETQYF.

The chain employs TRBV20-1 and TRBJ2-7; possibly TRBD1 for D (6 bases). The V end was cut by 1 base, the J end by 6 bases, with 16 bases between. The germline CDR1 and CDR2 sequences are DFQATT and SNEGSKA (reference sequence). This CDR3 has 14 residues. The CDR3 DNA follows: TGCAGTGCTAGAGGTACAGGGAACCATCGCGAGCAGTACTTC. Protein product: CSARGTGNHREQYF.

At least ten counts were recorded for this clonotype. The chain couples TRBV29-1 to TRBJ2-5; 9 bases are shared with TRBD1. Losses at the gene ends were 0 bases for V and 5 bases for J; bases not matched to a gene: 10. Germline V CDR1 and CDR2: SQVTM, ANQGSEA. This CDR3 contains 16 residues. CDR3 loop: CSVEEYRTGVWETQYF. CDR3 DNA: TGCAGCGTTGAAGAGTATCGGACAGGGGTGTGGGAGACCCAGTACTTC.

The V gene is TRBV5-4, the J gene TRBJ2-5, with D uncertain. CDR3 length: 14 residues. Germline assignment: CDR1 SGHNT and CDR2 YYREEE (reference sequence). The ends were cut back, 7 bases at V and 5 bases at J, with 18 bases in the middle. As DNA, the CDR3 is TGTGCCAGCTTCCTATCGGGCTTCCAGGAGACCCAGTACTTC. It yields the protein CASFLSGFQETQYF.

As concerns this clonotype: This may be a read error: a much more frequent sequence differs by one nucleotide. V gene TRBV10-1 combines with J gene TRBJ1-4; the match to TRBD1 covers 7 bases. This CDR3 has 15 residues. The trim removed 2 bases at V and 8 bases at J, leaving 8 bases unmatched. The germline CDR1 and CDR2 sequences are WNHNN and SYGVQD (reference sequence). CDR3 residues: CASSEGDSTTEKLFF. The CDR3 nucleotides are TGCGCCAGCAGTGAGGGGGACAGCACTACGGAAAAACTGTTTTTT.

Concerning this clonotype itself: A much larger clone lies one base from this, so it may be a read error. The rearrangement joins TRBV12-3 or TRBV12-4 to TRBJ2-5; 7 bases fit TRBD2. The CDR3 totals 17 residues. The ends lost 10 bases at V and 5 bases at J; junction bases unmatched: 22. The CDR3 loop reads CATGDSGMGGDLETQYF. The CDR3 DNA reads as TGTGCCACCGGTGATTCAGGCATGGGGGGGGATCTGGAGACCCAGTACTTC.

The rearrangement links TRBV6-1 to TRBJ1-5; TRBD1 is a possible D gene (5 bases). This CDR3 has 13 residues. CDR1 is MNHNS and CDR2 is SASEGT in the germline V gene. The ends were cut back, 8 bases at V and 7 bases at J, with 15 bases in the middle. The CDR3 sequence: CASHNQGRQPQHF. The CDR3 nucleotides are TGTGCCAGCCACAATCAGGGTCGCCAGCCCCAGCATTTT.

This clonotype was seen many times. CDR3 in amino acids: CASSGRSASYEQYF. The DNA for the CDR3 is TGTGCCAGCAGTGGAAGGTCGGCCAGCTACGAGCAGTACTTC. The chain joins TRBV2 to TRBJ2-7; D is unresolved. This CDR3 contains 14 residues. Germline CDR1 is SNHLY and CDR2 is FYNNEI. V lost 4 bases and J 3 bases, leaving 13 bases between the germline ends.

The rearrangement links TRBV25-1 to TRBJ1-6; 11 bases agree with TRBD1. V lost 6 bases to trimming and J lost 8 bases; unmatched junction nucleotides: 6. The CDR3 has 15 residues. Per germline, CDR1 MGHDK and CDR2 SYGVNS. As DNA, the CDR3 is TGTGCCAGCAGCCCGGGACAGGGGGATCATTCACCCCTCCACTTT. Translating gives CASSPGQGDHSPLHF. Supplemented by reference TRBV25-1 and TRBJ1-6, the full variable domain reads EADIYQTPRYLVIGTGKKITLECSQTMGHDKMYWYQQDPGMELHLIHYSYGVNSTEKGDLSSESTVSRIRTEHFPLTLESARPSHTSQYLCASSPGQGDHSPLHFGNGTRLTVT.